This TCR beta chain derives from a study of early stage breast cancer tumors. Germline CDR1 SGDLS, CDR2 YYNGEE. Between the trimmed V and J ends, which lost 0 bases and 4 bases, there was a span of 8 bases. The CDR3 loop spans 14 amino acids. Only in-frame clones appear in the TCRdb table, and some are missing; sequencing was by immunoSEQ multiplex PCR. The sample includes 45,000 to 60,000 clones, approximately 90% of them seen just once. The chain combines TRBV9 with TRBJ1-3; D is possibly TRBD1 (6 bases). The source of this sequence is a person in their 70s with breast cancer. Sequencing was performed on blood. CDR3 region: CASSVGTAGNTIYF. The CDR3 DNA reads TGTGCCAGCAGCGTAGGGACAGCAGGAAACACCATATATTTT.